Listed below are T cell receptor beta chains from one sample, sequenced in a study of blood T cells in healthy people across ages. TCRdb re-called the 5' RACE reads with MiXCR, one entry per CDR3 protein. In the table there are more than 600,000 distinct CDR3 sequences, roughly 25% of which are singletons. These same data were also listed under a study on T cells of mothers and their children.

The sample was blood. The receptors stem from a boy aged 5-17 years in good health. CDR3s leave out the opening cysteine and the closing phenylalanine or tryptophan.

j_call,v_call,cdr3_aa
TRBJ2-5,TRBV7-2,ASSLWFSRSETQY
NA,TRBV7-9,ASSQTSLEQY
TRBJ2-4,TRBV20-1,SARGGAKNIQY
TRBJ2-2,TRBV7-8,AGYRDGDGELF
TRBJ1-1,TRBV7-2,ASSLDWGPEAF
TRBJ2-5,TRBV10-3,AIRGEGQETQY
TRBJ1-2,TRBV19,ASTDSDTGLYGYT
TRBJ2-1,TRBV29-1,SVVLSPTPYNEQF
TRBJ1-2,TRBV12-3/TRBV12-4,ASSSTGVYGYT
TRBJ2-1,TRBV27,ASSSPPGPYYNEQF
TRBJ2-1,TRBV6-1,ASSPQTRRLHNEQF
TRBJ2-3,TRBV12-3/TRBV12-4,ASSFLGGMSTDTQY
TRBJ1-2,TRBV6-5,ASSYSAWTGGNDGYT
TRBJ2-1,TRBV7-9,ASSSGQGINEQL
TRBJ2-2,TRBV5-5,ASSLVKGTGELF
TRBJ2-3,TRBV29-1,SVELQGAGTDTQY
TRBJ2-1,TRBV4-3,ASSQFIGARDYNEQF
TRBJ1-2,TRBV4-2,ASSQDPPGGQANYGYT
TRBJ2-1,TRBV14,ASSQVTGWGEQF
TRBJ2-1,TRBV29-1,STTATALYNEQF
NA,TRBV5-5,ASSGGTAPNEQF
TRBJ2-3,TRBV5-1,ASSLTSGGPYTQY